This T cell receptor (beta chain) came from a study of T-cell memory formation after mild COVID-19. Study-wide findings and caveats: SARS-CoV-2 specificity of second-wave clones peaking day 37 was unconfirmed.

MiXCR, run by TCRdb on the 5' RACE reads, gives a single entry per CDR3 protein. The table has 450,000 or so distinct CDR3 sequences, roughly 20% seen once; the top ten hold roughly 8.4%. On this clonotype: Its antigen is unidentified.

CDR1 is SGDLS and CDR2 is YYNGEE in the germline V gene. The CDR3 is 16 residues long. Trimming removed 0 bases at V and 1 base at J, with 12 bases between. This TCR was recovered from an adult woman who had mild COVID-19 (a few samples of this study predate the infection). Cell type and time point are not known. Sequencing was done on a sample of PBMCs or a T cell subset sorted from them (not recorded which). The chain recombines TRBV9 with TRBJ2-3, with D perhaps TRBD1 or TRBD2 (5 bases each). CDR3: CASSVGWGRGTDTQYF. CDR3 nucleotides: TGTGCCAGCAGCGTAGGATGGGGGAGAGGCACAGATACGCAGTATTTT.